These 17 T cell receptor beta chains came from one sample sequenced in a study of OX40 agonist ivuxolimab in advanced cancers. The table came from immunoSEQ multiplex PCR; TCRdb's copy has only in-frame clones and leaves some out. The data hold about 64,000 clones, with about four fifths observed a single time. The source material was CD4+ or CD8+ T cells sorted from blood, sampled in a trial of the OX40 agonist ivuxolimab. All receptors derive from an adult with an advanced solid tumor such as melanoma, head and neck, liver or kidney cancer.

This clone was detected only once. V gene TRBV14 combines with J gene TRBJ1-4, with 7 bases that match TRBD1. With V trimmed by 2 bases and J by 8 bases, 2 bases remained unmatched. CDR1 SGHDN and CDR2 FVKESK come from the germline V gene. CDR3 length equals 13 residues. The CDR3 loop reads CASSQTGVEKLFF. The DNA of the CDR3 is TGTGCCAGCAGCCAAACAGGGGTGGAAAAACTGTTTTTT.

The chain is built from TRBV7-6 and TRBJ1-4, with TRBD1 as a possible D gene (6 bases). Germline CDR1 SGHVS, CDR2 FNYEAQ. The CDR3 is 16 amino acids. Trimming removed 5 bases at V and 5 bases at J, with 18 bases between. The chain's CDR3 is CASSPGQAPANEKLFF. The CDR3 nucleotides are TGTGCCAGCAGCCCGGGACAAGCCCCGGCGAATGAAAAACTGTTTTTT.

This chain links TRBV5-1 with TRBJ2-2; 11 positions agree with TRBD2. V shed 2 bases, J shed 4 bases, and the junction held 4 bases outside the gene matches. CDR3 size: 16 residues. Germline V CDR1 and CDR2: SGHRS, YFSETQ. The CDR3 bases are TGCGCCAGCAGCTTTTTGACTAGCGGGGCCACCGGGGAGCTGTTTTTT. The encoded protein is CASSFLTSGATGELFF.

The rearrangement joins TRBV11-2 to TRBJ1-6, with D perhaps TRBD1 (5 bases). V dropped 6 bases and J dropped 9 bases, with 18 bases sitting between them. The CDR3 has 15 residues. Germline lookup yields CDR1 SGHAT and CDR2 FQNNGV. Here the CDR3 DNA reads TGTGCCAGCAGACCGGGACCCAAACTAATTTCACCCCTCCACTTT. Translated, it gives CASRPGPKLISPLHF.

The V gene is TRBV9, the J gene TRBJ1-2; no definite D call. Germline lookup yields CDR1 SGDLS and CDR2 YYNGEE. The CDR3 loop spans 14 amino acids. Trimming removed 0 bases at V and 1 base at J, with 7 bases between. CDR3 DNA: TGTGCCAGCAGCGTAGCAGAAATTAACTATGGCTACACCTTC. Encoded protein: CASSVAEINYGYTF.

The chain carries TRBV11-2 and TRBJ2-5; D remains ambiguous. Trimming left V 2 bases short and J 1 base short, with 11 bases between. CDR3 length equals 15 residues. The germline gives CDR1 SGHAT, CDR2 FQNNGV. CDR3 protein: CASSLYDASQETQYF. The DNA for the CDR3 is TGTGCCAGCAGCTTATACGACGCAAGCCAAGAGACCCAGTACTTC.

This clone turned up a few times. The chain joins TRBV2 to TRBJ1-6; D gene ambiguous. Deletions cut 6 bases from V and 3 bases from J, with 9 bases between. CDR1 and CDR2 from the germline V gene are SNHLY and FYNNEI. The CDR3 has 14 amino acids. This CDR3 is CASRGGIYNSPLHF. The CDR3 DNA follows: TGTGCCAGCAGGGGTGGGATCTATAATTCACCCCTCCACTTT.

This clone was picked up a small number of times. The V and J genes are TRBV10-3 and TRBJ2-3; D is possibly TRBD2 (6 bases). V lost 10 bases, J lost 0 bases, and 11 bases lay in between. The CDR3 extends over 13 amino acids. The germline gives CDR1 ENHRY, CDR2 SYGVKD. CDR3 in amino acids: CAKSRDSTDTQYF. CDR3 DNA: TGTGCCAAATCGCGGGATAGCACAGATACGCAGTATTTT.

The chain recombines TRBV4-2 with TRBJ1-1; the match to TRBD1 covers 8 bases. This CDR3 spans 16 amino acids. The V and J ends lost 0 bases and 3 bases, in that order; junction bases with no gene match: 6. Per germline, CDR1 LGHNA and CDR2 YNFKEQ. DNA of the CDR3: TGTGCCAGCAGCCAAGAGCCCGGGACAGGCTACACTGAAGCTTTCTTT. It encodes CASSQEPGTGYTEAFF.

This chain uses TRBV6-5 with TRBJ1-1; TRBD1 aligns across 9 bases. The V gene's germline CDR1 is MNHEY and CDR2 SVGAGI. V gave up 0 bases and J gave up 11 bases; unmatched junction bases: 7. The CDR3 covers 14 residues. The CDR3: CASSYSSGTGYAFF. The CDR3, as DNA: TGTGCCAGCAGTTACTCATCCGGGACAGGGTATGCTTTCTTT.

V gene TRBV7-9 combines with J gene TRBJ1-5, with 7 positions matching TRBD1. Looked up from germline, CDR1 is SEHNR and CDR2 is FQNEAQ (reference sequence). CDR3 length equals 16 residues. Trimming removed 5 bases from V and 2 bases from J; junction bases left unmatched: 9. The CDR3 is CASSITAGQGNQPQHF. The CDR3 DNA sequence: TGTGCCAGCAGCATCACCGCAGGACAGGGCAATCAGCCCCAGCATTTT.

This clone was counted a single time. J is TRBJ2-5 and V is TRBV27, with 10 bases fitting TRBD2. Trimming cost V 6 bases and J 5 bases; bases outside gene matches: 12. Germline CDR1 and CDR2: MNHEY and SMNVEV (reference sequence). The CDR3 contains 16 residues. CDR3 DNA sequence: TGTGCCAGCAGGCCAGCGGGAGGGTCACGTCGGGAGACCCAGTACTTC. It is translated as CASRPAGGSRRETQYF.

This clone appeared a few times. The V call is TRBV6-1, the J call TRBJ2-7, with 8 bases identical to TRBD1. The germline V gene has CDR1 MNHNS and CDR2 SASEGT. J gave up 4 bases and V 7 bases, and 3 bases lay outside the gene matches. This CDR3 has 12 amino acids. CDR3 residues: CASTRQGYEQYF. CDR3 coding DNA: TGTGCCAGCACTAGACAGGGGTACGAGCAGTACTTC.

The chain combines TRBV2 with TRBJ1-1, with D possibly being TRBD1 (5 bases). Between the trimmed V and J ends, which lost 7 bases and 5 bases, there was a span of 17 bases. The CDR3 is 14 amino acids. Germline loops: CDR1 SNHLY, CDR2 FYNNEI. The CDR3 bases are TGTGCCAGCATCGGGAGCGGTTGGGGGACTGAAGCTTTCTTT. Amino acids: CASIGSGWGTEAFF.

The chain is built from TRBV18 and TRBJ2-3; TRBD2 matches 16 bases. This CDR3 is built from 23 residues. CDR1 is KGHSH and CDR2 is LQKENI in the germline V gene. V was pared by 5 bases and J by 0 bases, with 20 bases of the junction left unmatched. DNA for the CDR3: TGTGCCAGCTCAGTGGAGATCACCGTGGGACTAGCGGGAGGGCCAAGGAGCACAGATACGCAGTATTTT. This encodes CASSVEITVGLAGGPRSTDTQYF.

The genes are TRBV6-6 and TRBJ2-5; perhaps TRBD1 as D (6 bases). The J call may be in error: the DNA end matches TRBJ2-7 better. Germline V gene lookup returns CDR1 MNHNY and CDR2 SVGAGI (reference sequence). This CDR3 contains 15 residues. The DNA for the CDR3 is TGTGCCAGCAAAAGTCTACAGGGATTCTCCTACGAGCAGTACTTC. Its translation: CASKSLQGFSYEQYF.

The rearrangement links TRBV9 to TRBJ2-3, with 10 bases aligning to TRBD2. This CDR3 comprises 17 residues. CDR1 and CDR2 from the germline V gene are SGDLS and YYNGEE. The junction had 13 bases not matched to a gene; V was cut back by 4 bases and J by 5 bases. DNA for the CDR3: TGTGCCAGCAGCTTAACTCGGACTAGCGGTGGGTTAGATACGCAGTATTTT. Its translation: CASSLTRTSGGLDTQYF.